Listed below are T cell receptor beta chains from one sample, sequenced in a study of OX40 agonist ivuxolimab in advanced cancers. The assay was immunoSEQ multiplex PCR, and TCRdb's table has in-frame clones only and misses some. The sample holds roughly 100,000 clones, around 89% seen once. This material consisted of CD4+ or CD8+ T cells sorted from blood, taken in a trial of the OX40 agonist ivuxolimab. The receptor set was obtained from an adult with an advanced solid tumor such as melanoma, head and neck, liver or kidney cancer. Both conserved end residues are trimmed from each CDR3. Size tells how often a clone was seen (once, few, many) or the class of an expanded clone, and some rows leave it out.

abundance: -
v_gene: TRBV6-5
CDR3aa: ASSFNRDKALYEQY

abundance: once
v_gene: TRBV6-1
CDR3aa: ASSEAGGANQPQH

abundance: -
v_gene: TRBV7-8
CDR3aa: ASSLVGQTEAF

abundance: few
v_gene: TRBV2
CDR3aa: ASSEVAVNQPQH

abundance: -
v_gene: TRBV29-1
CDR3aa: SVFSGDRPLEQY

abundance: -
v_gene: TRBV19
CDR3aa: ASRDRDYQPQH

abundance: -
v_gene: TRBV4-1
CDR3aa: ASSLGQNTEAF

abundance: -
v_gene: TRBV5-1
CDR3aa: ASSLGQGRTEAF

abundance: once
v_gene: TRBV11-3
CDR3aa: ASSLRQGQETQY

abundance: -
v_gene: TRBV11-2
CDR3aa: ASSLDGRGYEQY

abundance: -
v_gene: TRBV7-8
CDR3aa: ASSLASEPYEQY

abundance: -
v_gene: TRBV5-4
CDR3aa: ASSSGTLPNEQF

abundance: once
v_gene: TRBV27
CDR3aa: ASRKDRAYEQY